These T cell receptor beta chains were read from a single sample in a study of cytomegalovirus exposure and HLA in healthy donors. Sequenced by immunoSEQ multiplex PCR; TCRdb stores in-frame clones only, minus some. The sample contains 85,000 to 100,000 clones, 64% of which appear only once. Sequencing used PBMCs. The receptors originated from a man aged 55 to 70 in good health and CMV-seronegative. CDR3s include the opening cysteine and the closing phenylalanine or tryptophan. The D gene is left open where the match is weak. Expanded clones are given a class, and other clones once, few, many or no size at all.

D gene: TRBD2; V gene: TRBV4-1; clone size: few; J gene: TRBJ2-1; CDR3 protein: CASHRNPGLAGRRIYNEQFF; CDR3 DNA: TGCGCCAGCCATCGAAATCCGGGACTAGCGGGACGACGGATATACAATGAGCAGTTCTTC
D gene: .; V gene: TRBV7-2; clone size: once; J gene: TRBJ2-7; CDR3 protein: CASSLVATGSFYEQYF; CDR3 DNA: TGTGCCAGCAGCTTAGTTGCGACAGGCAGCTTCTACGAGCAGTACTTC
D gene: TRBD1; V gene: TRBV5-1; clone size: few; J gene: TRBJ2-7; CDR3 protein: CASSSGTGSLEQYF; CDR3 DNA: TGCGCCAGCAGCTCGGGGACAGGGTCTCTCGAGCAGTACTTC
D gene: TRBD2; V gene: TRBV13; clone size: .; J gene: TRBJ2-5; CDR3 protein: CASSRRNLAGRETQYF; CDR3 DNA: TGTGCCAGCAGCCGCCGAAACCTAGCGGGAAGAGAGACCCAGTACTTC
D gene: .; V gene: TRBV5-1; clone size: .; J gene: TRBJ1-6; CDR3 protein: CASSSDSYNSPLHF; CDR3 DNA: TGCGCCAGCAGTTCGGACAGTTATAATTCACCCCTCCACTTT
D gene: .; V gene: TRBV9; clone size: .; J gene: TRBJ1-1; CDR3 protein: CASSPYLNTEAFF; CDR3 DNA: TGTGCCAGCAGCCCGTACCTAAACACTGAAGCTTTCTTT
D gene: TRBD1; V gene: TRBV6-1; clone size: once; J gene: TRBJ1-2; CDR3 protein: CASLRQGGNYGYTF; CDR3 DNA: TGTGCCAGCTTAAGACAGGGGGGAAACTATGGCTACACCTTC
D gene: TRBD1; V gene: TRBV19; clone size: .; J gene: TRBJ2-3; CDR3 protein: CASTPPGQGIDTQYF; CDR3 DNA: TGTGCCAGTACACCGCCGGGACAGGGGATAGATACGCAGTATTTT
D gene: TRBD2; V gene: TRBV7-2; clone size: .; J gene: TRBJ2-1; CDR3 protein: CASSSRTSGKPTYNEQFF; CDR3 DNA: TGTGCCAGCAGCAGCCGGACTAGCGGGAAACCCACCTACAATGAGCAGTTCTTC
D gene: .; V gene: TRBV29-1; clone size: .; J gene: TRBJ2-1; CDR3 protein: CSVATGVNEQFF; CDR3 DNA: TGCAGCGTGGCGACAGGAGTCAATGAGCAGTTCTTC
D gene: .; V gene: TRBV6-1; clone size: .; J gene: TRBJ2-1; CDR3 protein: CASRLNWQGGHEQFF; CDR3 DNA: TGTGCCAGCAGGCTTAACTGGCAGGGTGGACATGAGCAGTTCTTC
D gene: TRBD1; V gene: TRBV7-9; clone size: .; J gene: TRBJ1-2; CDR3 protein: CASSPTGGRGYTF; CDR3 DNA: TGTGCCAGCAGCCCGACAGGGGGCCGTGGCTACACCTTC
D gene: TRBD2; V gene: TRBV6-1; clone size: once; J gene: TRBJ2-3; CDR3 protein: CASSDLTSADTQYF; CDR3 DNA: TGTGCCAGCAGTGATTTGACTAGCGCAGATACGCAGTATTTT
D gene: .; V gene: TRBV6-4; clone size: few; J gene: TRBJ1-1; CDR3 protein: CASSDNRLNTEAFF; CDR3 DNA: TGTGCCAGCAGTGATAACAGACTAAACACTGAAGCTTTCTTT
D gene: TRBD2; V gene: TRBV7-9; clone size: once; J gene: TRBJ2-3; CDR3 protein: CASSFSSLAGGPVDTQYF; CDR3 DNA: TGTGCCAGCAGCTTCAGTTCACTAGCGGGGGGGCCGGTAGATACGCAGTATTTT
D gene: TRBD1; V gene: TRBV2; clone size: .; J gene: TRBJ1-6; CDR3 protein: CASSTQQGWDSPLHF; CDR3 DNA: TGTGCCAGCAGTACCCAACAGGGGTGGGATTCACCCCTCCACTTT
D gene: TRBD2; V gene: TRBV6-4; clone size: .; J gene: TRBJ2-2; CDR3 protein: CASSAQSGGTGELFF; CDR3 DNA: TGTGCCAGCAGCGCCCAAAGCGGGGGGACCGGGGAGCTGTTTTTT
D gene: TRBD2; V gene: TRBV5-1; clone size: .; J gene: TRBJ2-7; CDR3 protein: CASSLASGGRAGEQYF; CDR3 DNA: TGCGCCAGCAGCTTGGCTTCCGGCGGGAGGGCCGGCGAGCAGTACTTC
D gene: .; V gene: TRBV27; clone size: .; J gene: TRBJ1-2; CDR3 protein: CASSLGTGWGNGYTF; CDR3 DNA: TGTGCCAGCAGTTTGGGTACAGGGTGGGGAAATGGCTACACCTTC
D gene: .; V gene: TRBV7-2; clone size: .; J gene: TRBJ1-5; CDR3 protein: CASSPSYSNQPQHF; CDR3 DNA: TGTGCCAGCAGCCCGAGTTATAGCAATCAGCCCCAGCATTTT
D gene: .; V gene: TRBV6-5; clone size: .; J gene: TRBJ2-7; CDR3 protein: CASSYSSALTGSQYF; CDR3 DNA: TGTGCCAGCAGTTACTCGAGTGCCCTGACTGGTAGTCAGTACTTC
D gene: .; V gene: TRBV5-6; clone size: .; J gene: TRBJ2-7; CDR3 protein: CASSSPGADYEQYF; CDR3 DNA: TGTGCCAGCAGCTCCCCCGGAGCGGACTACGAGCAGTACTTC